The present TCR beta chain was sequenced within a study of cytomegalovirus exposure and HLA in healthy donors. 13 Jbeta primers and 60 Vbeta primers were used for the PCR. Clones were read by immunoSEQ multiplex PCR, and TCRdb kept only the in-frame ones, dropping some. Of about 98,000 clones listed, 55% to 75% are singletons. The CDR3 consists of 16 residues. The ends were cut back, 7 bases at V and 6 bases at J, with 21 bases in the middle. Germline V CDR1 and CDR2: SEHNR, FQNEAQ (reference sequence). Findings and limits, study-wide: Information on immune exposure was restricted to one variable (CMV serostatus). Among TCR beta chains, those listed as cytomegalovirus-associated numbered some 170. About 87% or about 30% of the time was how often most TCR beta V segments were productive, according to an earlier analysis.

As regards this clone: Its antigen is unidentified.

The TCR was taken from a man aged 50-60 years in good health and CMV-seronegative. The sequenced sample was PBMCs. The genes are TRBV7-9 and TRBJ2-2; the D gene is possibly TRBD2 (6 bases). The CDR3 loop reads CASTPRLRDSAGELFF. Here the CDR3 DNA reads TGTGCCAGCACCCCCCGGCTGCGGGATAGCGCCGGGGAGCTGTTTTTT.